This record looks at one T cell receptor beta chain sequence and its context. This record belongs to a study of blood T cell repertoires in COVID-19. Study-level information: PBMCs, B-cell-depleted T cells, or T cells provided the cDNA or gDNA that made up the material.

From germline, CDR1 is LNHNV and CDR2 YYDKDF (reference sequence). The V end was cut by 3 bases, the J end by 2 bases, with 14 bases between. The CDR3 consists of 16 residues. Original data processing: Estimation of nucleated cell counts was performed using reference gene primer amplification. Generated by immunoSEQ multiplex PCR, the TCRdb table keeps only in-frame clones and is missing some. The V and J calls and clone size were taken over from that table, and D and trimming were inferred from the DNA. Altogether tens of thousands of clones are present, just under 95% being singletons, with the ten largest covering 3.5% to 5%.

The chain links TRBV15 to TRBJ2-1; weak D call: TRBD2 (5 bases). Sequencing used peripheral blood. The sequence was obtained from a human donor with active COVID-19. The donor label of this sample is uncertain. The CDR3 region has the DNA TGTGCCACCAGCAGGAGTAGCGTAGAGGCCTACAATGAGCAGTTCTTC. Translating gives CATSRSSVEAYNEQFF.